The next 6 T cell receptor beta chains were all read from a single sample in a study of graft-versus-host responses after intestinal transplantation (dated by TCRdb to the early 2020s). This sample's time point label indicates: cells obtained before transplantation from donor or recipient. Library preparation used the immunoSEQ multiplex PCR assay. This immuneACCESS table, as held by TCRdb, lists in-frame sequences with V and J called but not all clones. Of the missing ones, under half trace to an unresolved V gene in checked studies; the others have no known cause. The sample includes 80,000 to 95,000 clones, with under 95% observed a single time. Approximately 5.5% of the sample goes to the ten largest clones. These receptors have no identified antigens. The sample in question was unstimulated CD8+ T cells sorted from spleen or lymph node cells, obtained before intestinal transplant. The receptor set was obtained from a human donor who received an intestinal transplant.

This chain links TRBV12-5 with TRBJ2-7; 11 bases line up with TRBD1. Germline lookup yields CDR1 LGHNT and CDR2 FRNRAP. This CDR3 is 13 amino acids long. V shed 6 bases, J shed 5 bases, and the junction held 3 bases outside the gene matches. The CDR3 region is CASGGQGAHEQYF. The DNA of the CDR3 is TGTGCTAGTGGAGGACAGGGGGCCCACGAGCAGTACTTC.

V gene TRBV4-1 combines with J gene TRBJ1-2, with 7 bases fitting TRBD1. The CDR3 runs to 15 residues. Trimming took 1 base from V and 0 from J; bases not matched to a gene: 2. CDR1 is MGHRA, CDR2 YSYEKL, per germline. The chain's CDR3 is CASSQVTGANYGYTF. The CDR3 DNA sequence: TGCGCCAGCAGCCAAGTTACAGGGGCTAACTATGGCTACACCTTC.

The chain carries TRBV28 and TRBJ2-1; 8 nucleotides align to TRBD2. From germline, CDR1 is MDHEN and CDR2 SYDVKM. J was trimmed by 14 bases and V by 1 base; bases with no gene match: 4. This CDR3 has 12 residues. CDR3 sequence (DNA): TGTGCCAGCAGTTTATACGGGAGGGCCGAGTTCTTC. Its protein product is CASSLYGRAEFF.

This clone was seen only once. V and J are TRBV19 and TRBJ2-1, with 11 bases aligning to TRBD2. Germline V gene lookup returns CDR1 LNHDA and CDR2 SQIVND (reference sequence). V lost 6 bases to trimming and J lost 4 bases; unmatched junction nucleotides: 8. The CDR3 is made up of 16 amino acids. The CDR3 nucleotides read TGTGCCAGTAGACCTGGACTAGCGGGCCCTTACAATGAGCAGTTCTTC. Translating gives CASRPGLAGPYNEQFF.

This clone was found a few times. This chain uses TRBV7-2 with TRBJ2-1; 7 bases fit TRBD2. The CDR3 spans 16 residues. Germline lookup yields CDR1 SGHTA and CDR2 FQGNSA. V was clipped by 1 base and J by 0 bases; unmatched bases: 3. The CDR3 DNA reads TGTGCCAGCAGCTTAGAAGGGACTATCTCCTACAATGAGCAGTTCTTC. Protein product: CASSLEGTISYNEQFF.

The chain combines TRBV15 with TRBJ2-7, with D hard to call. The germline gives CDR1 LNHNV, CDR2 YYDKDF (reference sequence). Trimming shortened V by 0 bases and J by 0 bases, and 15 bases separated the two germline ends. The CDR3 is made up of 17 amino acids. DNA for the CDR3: TGTGCCACCAGCAGAGATGTGGCCGGTGCGGACTCCTACGAGCAGTACTTC. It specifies CATSRDVAGADSYEQYF. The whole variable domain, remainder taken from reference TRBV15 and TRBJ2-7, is DAMVIQNPRYQVTQFGKPVTLSCSQTLNHNVMYWYQQKSSQAPKLLFHYYDKDFNNEADTPDNFQSRRPNTSFCFLDIRSPGLGDTAMYLCATSRDVAGADSYEQYFGPGTRLTVT.